Listed below are T cell receptor beta chains from one sample, sequenced in a study of blood T cell repertoires in COVID-19. Produced via immunoSEQ multiplex PCR; TCRdb's table is partial and in-frame only. The data contain fewer than 120,000 clones, about 85% of them singletons. The sample comprised peripheral blood. The receptors originated from a human donor in a cohort sampled during active COVID-19. The CDR3 runs from the conserved cysteine through the conserved F or W. A D gene is named only where the DNA matches it firmly. Clone size is stated in some rows and not others, as once, few, many or a class when expanded.

d_call	clone_size	j_call	v_call	cdr3_nt	cdr3_aa
TRBD2	NA	TRBJ2-3	TRBV7-6	TGTGCCAGCAGCCCAAGGGGCGGGGGGATTTTTAGCACAGATACGCAGTATTTT	CASSPRGGGIFSTDTQYF
NA	NA	TRBJ1-1	TRBV29-1	TGCAGCGTTGGGGAGGGGACTGAAGCTTTCTTT	CSVGEGTEAFF
TRBD2	once	TRBJ2-1	TRBV6-2/TRBV6-3	TGTGCCAGCAGCGGGACTAGCGGGGAGCAGTTCTTC	CASSGTSGEQFF
NA	NA	TRBJ2-5	TRBV27	TGTGCCAGCAGTGCACGGGAACGAGAGACCCAGTACTTC	CASSARERETQYF
NA	once	TRBJ1-2	TRBV5-1	TGCGCCAGCAGCTTCACCCGCGGGGACTATGGCTACACCTTC	CASSFTRGDYGYTF
TRBD1	NA	TRBJ1-4	TRBV5-6	TGTGCCAGCAGCTTGGACAGGGGGACTGAAAAACTGTTTTTT	CASSLDRGTEKLFF
NA	NA	TRBJ1-2	TRBV29-1	TGCAGCGCCCGTGGGGAGGGACCAGGGGCGCGGTATGGCTACACCTTC	CSARGEGPGARYGYTF
TRBD1	few	TRBJ2-2	TRBV25-1	TGTGCCAGCAGTGAACTGGACAGGCTGAACACCGGGGAGCTGTTTTTT	CASSELDRLNTGELFF
TRBD2	NA	TRBJ2-3	TRBV6-2/TRBV6-3	TGTGCCAGCAGTGGAACAACTAGCGGGACGCAGTATTTT	CASSGTTSGTQYF
TRBD2	NA	TRBJ2-3	TRBV24-1	TGTGCCACCAGTGATTCAAGCGGGGGTAGCACAGATACGCAGTATTTT	CATSDSSGGSTDTQYF
NA	NA	TRBJ1-5	TRBV29-1	TGCAGCGTCACTCTCGGAGTGGGCAATCAGCCCCAGCATTTT	CSVTLGVGNQPQHF
TRBD2	NA	TRBJ2-5	TRBV6-5	TGTGCCAGCAGTTACCGTACTAGCGGGGGGCGGGAGACCCAGTACTTC	CASSYRTSGGRETQYF
NA	NA	TRBJ2-1	TRBV3-1/TRBV3-2	TGTGCCAGCAGCCAAGATAGTGGCGGGACCTACAATGAGCAGTTCTTC	CASSQDSGGTYNEQFF
NA	NA	TRBJ1-6	TRBV24-1	TGTGCCACCTGCCGTTCTAGCTCCTATAATTCACCCCTCCACTTT	CATCRSSSYNSPLHF
TRBD2	NA	TRBJ2-5	TRBV10-3	TGTGCCATCAGTGAGCCGGGACTAGCGGGTTCGAACCAAGAGACCCAGTACTTC	CAISEPGLAGSNQETQYF
NA	NA	TRBJ2-4	TRBV29-1	TGCAGCGCTGGCGGCAGAGCCAAAAACATTCAGTACTTC	CSAGGRAKNIQYF
NA	NA	TRBJ1-5	TRBV7-9	TGTGCCAGCAGCCATGAGGGCAATCAGCCCCAGCATTTT	CASSHEGNQPQHF
NA	NA	TRBJ2-7	TRBV28	TGTGCCAGCAGTTCCGGCGGGACGTACACAGTTCTGGCCTACGAGCAGTACTTC	CASSSGGTYTVLAYEQYF
NA	NA	TRBJ1-2	TRBV7-8	TGTGCCAGCAGCCCCCTTCTCTTTGGCTACACCTTC	CASSPLLFGYTF
NA	NA	TRBJ2-7	TRBV4-1	TGCGCCAGCAGCCCGAGGACAGCCTCCTACGAGCAGTACTTC	CASSPRTASYEQYF
NA	NA	TRBJ1-2	TRBV5-1	TGCGCCAGCAGCTTGAGAGAGAGCTATGGCTACACCTTC	CASSLRESYGYTF
NA	NA	TRBJ2-5	TRBV7-9	TGTGCCAGCAGCTTATATGTAGGGACTGGTGAAGAGACCCAGTACTTC	CASSLYVGTGEETQYF
NA	NA	TRBJ2-1	TRBV4-3	TGCGCCAGCAGCCAAGATCGTGGGGCGGTCTCCTACAATGAGCAGTTCTTC	CASSQDRGAVSYNEQFF
TRBD1	few	TRBJ1-2	TRBV7-2	TGTGCCAGCAGCTTAGACGGGACAGGGCAAGGAGGCTACACCTTC	CASSLDGTGQGGYTF
NA	NA	TRBJ1-2	TRBV2	TGTGCCAGTACAGGGAACTATGGCTACACCTTC	CASTGNYGYTF
NA	NA	TRBJ1-2	TRBV30	TGTGCCTGGAGTGTATTAACAGGGAGCCATGGCTACACCTTC	CAWSVLTGSHGYTF
NA	NA	TRBJ2-7	TRBV28	TGTGCCAGCAGTTCCGGACAGTTCTCCTACGAGCAGTACTTC	CASSSGQFSYEQYF
NA	few	TRBJ1-2	TRBV3-1/TRBV3-2	TGTGCCAGCAGCCAGGCCGATGGCTACACCTTC	CASSQADGYTF
TRBD2	NA	TRBJ2-4	TRBV4-1	TGCGCCAGCAGCCAAGATTGGGAGCGGGAGTATGTCAAAAACATTCAGTACTTC	CASSQDWEREYVKNIQYF
NA	NA	TRBJ1-3	TRBV5-5	TGTGCCAGCAGCTTCGGACACAACTCTGGAAACACCATATATTTT	CASSFGHNSGNTIYF
NA	NA	TRBJ1-3	TRBV9	TGTGCCAGCAGCGTAGCTCCGGGCTCTGGAAACACCATATATTTT	CASSVAPGSGNTIYF
NA	NA	TRBJ1-6	TRBV7-6	TGTGCCAGCAGCTTTAGCGGGGGGGGGCTAGGTAATTCACCCCTCCACTTT	CASSFSGGGLGNSPLHF
TRBD1	NA	TRBJ2-1	TRBV5-6	TGTGCCAGCAGCAAGGACAGGGGTATTGCTGAGCAGTTCTTC	CASSKDRGIAEQFF
TRBD2	NA	TRBJ2-2	TRBV7-2	TGTGCCAGCAGCAAACTAGCGGGAGAGGCCGGGGAGCTGTTTTTT	CASSKLAGEAGELFF
TRBD2	NA	TRBJ2-7	TRBV3-1/TRBV3-2	TGTGCCAGCAGCCAAGACTCGGCTAGCGGGTTCTACGAGCAGTACTTC	CASSQDSASGFYEQYF
TRBD2	NA	TRBJ2-1	TRBV10-3	TGTGCCATCAGTAAAGCGGGAGATTCAACGGGGCCGAACAATGAGCAGTTCTTC	CAISKAGDSTGPNNEQFF
NA	NA	TRBJ1-5	TRBV6-2/TRBV6-3	TGTGCCAGCAGTTACTCTTTCCGGGGGGCGAATCAGCCCCAGCATTTT	CASSYSFRGANQPQHF
TRBD1	NA	TRBJ1-6	TRBV19	TGTGCCAGTAGTATCGGACAGGGGACGGCACCCCTCCACTTT	CASSIGQGTAPLHF
TRBD2	NA	TRBJ2-5	TRBV9	TGTGCCAGCAGCCCCCGTAGCGGGGGGCGGGAGACCCAGTACTTC	CASSPRSGGRETQYF
NA	NA	TRBJ2-3	TRBV12-3/TRBV12-4	TGTGCCAGCAGTTATGTATTCACAGATACGCAGTATTTT	CASSYVFTDTQYF
TRBD2	NA	TRBJ2-5	TRBV19	TGTGCCACTCGGGAGGGAGTCCGCCAGGGGACCCAGTACTTC	CATREGVRQGTQYF